This T cell receptor beta chain is drawn from a study of T cells expressing NK-cell markers (dated by TCRdb to 2020 to 2022). Regarding the study in general: About 8 donors provided sorted CD3+CD56+NKG2C+, CD3+CD56+NKG2C- and CD3+CD56-NKG2C+ T-cell subsets, whose TCR beta-chain repertoires were profiled. Of the eight sequenced donors, seven were found to be HCMV-seropositive and one was found to be HCMV-seronegative. The study sequenced eight donors, all healthy volunteers chosen at random: three men and five women. Libraries were sequenced as 2 x 150 bp reads on Illumina HiSeq 2000/2500, MiSeq or NextSeq.

Spanning cysteine to phenylalanine, the CDR3 consists of 14 amino acids. No DNA was logged. Based on the germline V gene, the CDR1 and CDR2 sequences are SGHRS and YFSETQ. Worth noting for this clonotype: Its recognized antigen is unknown.

Sequencing took place on an Illumina HiSeq 2000. 5'RACE template switching, by which a universal primer site and unique molecular identifiers were added, was used to make TCR beta cDNA libraries. Priming for cDNA synthesis came from the TCR beta constant segment, and two successive PCR amplification steps followed. The original methods were these. MIGEC handled demultiplexing of the reads and grouping by UMI, while MiTCR was used to assemble and quantify clonotypes. To exclude erroneous sequences, only TCR cDNA sequences supported by at least two reads were retained. The tcR package was used for downstream repertoire analysis, and clonotypes were matched between fractions using CDR3 nucleotide sequence together with V segment. VDJmatch was used to annotate antigen specificity against VDJdb, with one amino acid substitution in CDR3 permitted. TCRdb reanalyzed the reads, keeping one entry per CDR3 protein sequence and omitting DNA. The V and J calls here are based on TCRdb, not the publication. The sample table holds about 370,000 distinct CDR3 sequences. About 10% of the sample lies in the top ten.

HCMV-specific IgG was detected in serum with a commercial ELISA kit to determine HCMV serostatus. Peripheral blood mononuclear cells were isolated from blood by Ficoll density gradient centrifugation. What the work shows at the level of the full study, not this receptor alone: In more than five donors, the dominant CD3+CD56+NKG2C+ clonotypes were found to rank among the top 10 CD8+ clonotypes and to make up roughly 1.0-8% of CD8+ T cells. Those dominant clonotypes were again the most abundant among CD3+CD56-NKG2C+ cells in a few donors, at roughly 25-65%. It remained unclear whether the expanded NKG2C-expressing T cell clones were specific for HCMV antigens.

This clonotype originated in a woman in her fifties or sixties in good health. Donor details come from another sample of the same person, matched by shared clones. Source material: blood T cells: a sorted CD56 or NKG2C T cell subset, CD4+ or CD8+ T cells, or bulk PBMC T cells (not recorded which). This sequence uses TRBV5-1 and TRBJ1-6; there is no DNA to check the TCRdb D call of TRBD1. The CDR3 loop reads CASSLDQGPSPLHF.